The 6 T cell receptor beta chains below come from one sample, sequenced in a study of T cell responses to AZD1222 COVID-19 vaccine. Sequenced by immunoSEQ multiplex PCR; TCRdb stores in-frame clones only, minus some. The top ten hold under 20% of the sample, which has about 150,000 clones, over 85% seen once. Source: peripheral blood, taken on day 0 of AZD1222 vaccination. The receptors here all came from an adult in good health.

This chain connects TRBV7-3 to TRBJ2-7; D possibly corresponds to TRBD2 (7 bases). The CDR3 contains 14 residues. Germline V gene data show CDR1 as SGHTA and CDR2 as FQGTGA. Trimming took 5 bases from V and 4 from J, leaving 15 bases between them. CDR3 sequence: CASSPTGRGYEQYF. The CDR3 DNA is TGTGCCAGCAGCCCTACAGGGAGGGGATACGAGCAGTACTTC.

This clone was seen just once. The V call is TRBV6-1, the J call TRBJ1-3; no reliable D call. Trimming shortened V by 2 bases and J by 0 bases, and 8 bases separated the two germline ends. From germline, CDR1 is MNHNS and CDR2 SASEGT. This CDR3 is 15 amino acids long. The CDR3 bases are TGTGCCAGCAGTGAACAGCGTCACTCTGGAAACACCATATATTTT. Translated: CASSEQRHSGNTIYF.

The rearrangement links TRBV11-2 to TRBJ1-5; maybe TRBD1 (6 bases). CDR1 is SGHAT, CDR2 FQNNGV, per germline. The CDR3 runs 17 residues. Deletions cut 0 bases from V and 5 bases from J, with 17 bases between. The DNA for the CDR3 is TGTGCCAGCAGCTTAGATTCGTGGGGGCGCGGGGATCAGCCCCAGCATTTT. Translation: CASSLDSWGRGDQPQHF.

The DNA for the CDR3 is TGTGCCAGCAGCTTAAAAAGAGGGACAGATACGCAGTATTTT. This sequence encodes CASSLKRGTDTQYF. This chain joins TRBV7-6 and TRBJ2-3; tentative D call: TRBD2 (5 bases). V was shortened by 2 bases and J by 3 bases, with 9 bases between the two germline ends. The CDR3 consists of 14 residues. Per the germline V gene, CDR1 is SGHVS and CDR2 is FNYEAQ.

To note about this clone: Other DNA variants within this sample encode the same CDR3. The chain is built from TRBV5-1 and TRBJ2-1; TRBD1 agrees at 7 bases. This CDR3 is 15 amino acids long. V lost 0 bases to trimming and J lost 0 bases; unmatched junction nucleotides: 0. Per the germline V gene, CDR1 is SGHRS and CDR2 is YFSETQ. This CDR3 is CASSLDRGSYNEQFF. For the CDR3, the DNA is TGCGCCAGCAGCTTGGACAGGGGCTCCTACAATGAGCAGTTCTTC.

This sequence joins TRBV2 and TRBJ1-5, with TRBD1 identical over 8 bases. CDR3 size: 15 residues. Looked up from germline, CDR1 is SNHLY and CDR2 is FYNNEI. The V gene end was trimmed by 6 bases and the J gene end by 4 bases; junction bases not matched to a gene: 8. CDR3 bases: TGTGCCAGCAGCGACAGGGGCGCCGAGAATCAGCCCCAGCATTTT. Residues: CASSDRGAENQPQHF.